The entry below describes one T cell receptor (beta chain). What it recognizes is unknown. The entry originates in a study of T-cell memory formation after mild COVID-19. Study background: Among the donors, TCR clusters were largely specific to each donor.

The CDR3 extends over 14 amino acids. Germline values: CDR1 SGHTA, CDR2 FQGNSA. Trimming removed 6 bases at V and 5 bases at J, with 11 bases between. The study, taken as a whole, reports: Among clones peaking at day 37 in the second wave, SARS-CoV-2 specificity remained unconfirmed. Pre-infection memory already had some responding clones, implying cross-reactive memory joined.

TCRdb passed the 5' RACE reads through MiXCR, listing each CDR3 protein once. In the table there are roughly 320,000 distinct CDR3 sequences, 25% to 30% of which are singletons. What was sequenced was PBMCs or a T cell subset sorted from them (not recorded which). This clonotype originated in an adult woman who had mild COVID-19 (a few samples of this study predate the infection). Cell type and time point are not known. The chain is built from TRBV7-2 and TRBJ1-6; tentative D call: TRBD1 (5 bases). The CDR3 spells CASSTGTNNSPLHF. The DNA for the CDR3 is TGTGCCAGCAGTACCGGGACGAATAATTCACCCCTCCACTTT.